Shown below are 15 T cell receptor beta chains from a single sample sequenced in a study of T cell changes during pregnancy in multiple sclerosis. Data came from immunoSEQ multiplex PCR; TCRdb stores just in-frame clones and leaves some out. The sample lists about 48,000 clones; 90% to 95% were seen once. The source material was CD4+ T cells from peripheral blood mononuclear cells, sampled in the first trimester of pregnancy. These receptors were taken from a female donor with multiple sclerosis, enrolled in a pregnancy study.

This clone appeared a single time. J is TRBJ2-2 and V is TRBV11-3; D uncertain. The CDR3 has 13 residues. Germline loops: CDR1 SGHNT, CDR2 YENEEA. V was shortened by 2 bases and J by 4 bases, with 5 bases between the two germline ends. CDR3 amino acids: CASSLYSTGELFF. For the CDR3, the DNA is TGTGCCAGCAGCTTATACAGCACCGGGGAGCTGTTTTTT.

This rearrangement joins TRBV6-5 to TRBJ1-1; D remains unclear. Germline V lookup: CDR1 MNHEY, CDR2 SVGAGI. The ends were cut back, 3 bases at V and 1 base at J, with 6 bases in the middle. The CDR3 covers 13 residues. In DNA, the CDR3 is TGTGCCAGCAGTTATAGGAGGAACACTGAAGCTTTCTTT. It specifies CASSYRRNTEAFF.

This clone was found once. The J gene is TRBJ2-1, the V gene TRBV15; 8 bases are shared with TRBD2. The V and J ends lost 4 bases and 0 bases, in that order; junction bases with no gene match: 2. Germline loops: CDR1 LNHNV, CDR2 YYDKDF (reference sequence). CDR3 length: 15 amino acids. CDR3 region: CATSIAGYSYNEQFF. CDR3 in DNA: TGTGCCACCAGCATAGCGGGGTACTCCTACAATGAGCAGTTCTTC.

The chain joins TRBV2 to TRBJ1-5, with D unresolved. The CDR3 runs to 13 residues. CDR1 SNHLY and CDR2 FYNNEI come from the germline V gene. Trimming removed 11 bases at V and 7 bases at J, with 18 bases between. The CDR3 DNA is TGTGCCGGGAGCTCCTATACAGACCAGCCCCAGCATTTT. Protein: CAGSSYTDQPQHF.

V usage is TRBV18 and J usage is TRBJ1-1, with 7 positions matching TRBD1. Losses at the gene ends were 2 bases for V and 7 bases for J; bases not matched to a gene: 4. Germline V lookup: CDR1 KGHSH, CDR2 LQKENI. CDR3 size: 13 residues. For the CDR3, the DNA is TGTGCCAGCTCACCAAAAAGGGACAGTGAAGCTTTCTTT. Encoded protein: CASSPKRDSEAFF.

CDR3 sequence reads: CASSLGAGQGINQPQHF. For the CDR3, the DNA is TGTGCCAGCAGCTTAGGGGCGGGACAGGGAATCAATCAGCCCCAGCATTTT. The chain is built from TRBV7-2 and TRBJ1-5; 9 bases line up with TRBD1. Germline V lookup: CDR1 SGHTA, CDR2 FQGNSA. The J segment lost 3 bases and the V segment lost 1 base, leaving 7 bases of the junction unmatched. CDR3 length: 17 residues.

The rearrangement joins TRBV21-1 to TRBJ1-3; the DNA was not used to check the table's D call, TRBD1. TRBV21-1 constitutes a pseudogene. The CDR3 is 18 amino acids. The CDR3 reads CASSISTGTSNLGNTIYF. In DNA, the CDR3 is TGTGCCAGCAGCATAAGCACCGGGACATCCAATCTTGGAAACACCATATATTTT.

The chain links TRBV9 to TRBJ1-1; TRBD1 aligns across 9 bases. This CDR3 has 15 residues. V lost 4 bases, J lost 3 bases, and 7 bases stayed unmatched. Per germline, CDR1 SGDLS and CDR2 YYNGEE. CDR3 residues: CASSLGQGWDTEAFF. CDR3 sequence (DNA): TGTGCCAGCAGCCTAGGACAGGGGTGGGACACTGAAGCTTTCTTT.

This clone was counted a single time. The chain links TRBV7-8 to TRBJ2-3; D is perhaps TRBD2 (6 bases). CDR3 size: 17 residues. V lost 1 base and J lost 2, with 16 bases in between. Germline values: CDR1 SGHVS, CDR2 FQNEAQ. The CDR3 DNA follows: TGTGCCAGCAGCTTAGGGAAATTCAGGGAGGTCACAGATACGCAGTATTTT. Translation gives CASSLGKFREVTDTQYF.

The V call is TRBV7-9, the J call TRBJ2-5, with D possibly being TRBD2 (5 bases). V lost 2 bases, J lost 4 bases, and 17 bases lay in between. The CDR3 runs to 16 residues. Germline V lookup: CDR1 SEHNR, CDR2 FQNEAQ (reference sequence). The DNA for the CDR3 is TGTGCCAGCAGCTTATTTTCCGGGGTTGCGGGAGAGACCCAGTACTTC. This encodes CASSLFSGVAGETQYF. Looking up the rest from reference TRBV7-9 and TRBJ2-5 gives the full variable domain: DTGVSQNPRHKITKRGQNVTFRCDPISEHNRLYWYRQTLGQGPEFLTYFQNEAQLEKSRLLSDRFSAERPKGSFSTLEIQRTEQGDSAMYLCASSLFSGVAGETQYFGPGTRLLVL.

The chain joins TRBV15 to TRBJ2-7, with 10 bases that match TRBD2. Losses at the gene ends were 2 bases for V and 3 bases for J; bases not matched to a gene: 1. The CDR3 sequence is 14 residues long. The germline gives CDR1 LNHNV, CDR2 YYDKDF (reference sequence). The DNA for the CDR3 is TGTGCCACCAGCAGATCTAGCGGGGGCTACGAGCAGTACTTC. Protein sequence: CATSRSSGGYEQYF. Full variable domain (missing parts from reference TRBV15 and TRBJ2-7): DAMVIQNPRYQVTQFGKPVTLSCSQTLNHNVMYWYQQKSSQAPKLLFHYYDKDFNNEADTPDNFQSRRPNTSFCFLDIRSPGLGDTAMYLCATSRSSGGYEQYFGPGTRLTVT.

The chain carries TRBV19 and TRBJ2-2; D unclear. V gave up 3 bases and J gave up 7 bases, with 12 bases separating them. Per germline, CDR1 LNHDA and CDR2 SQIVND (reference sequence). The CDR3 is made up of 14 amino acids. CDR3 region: CASSINEADGELFF. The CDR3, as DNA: TGTGCCAGTAGTATCAACGAGGCAGACGGGGAGCTGTTTTTT.

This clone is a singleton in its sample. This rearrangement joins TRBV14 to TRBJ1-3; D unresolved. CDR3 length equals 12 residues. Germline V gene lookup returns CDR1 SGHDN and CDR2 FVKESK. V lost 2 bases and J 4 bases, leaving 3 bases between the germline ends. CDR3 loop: CASSQIGNTIYF. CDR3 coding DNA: TGTGCCAGCAGCCAAATAGGAAACACCATATATTTT.

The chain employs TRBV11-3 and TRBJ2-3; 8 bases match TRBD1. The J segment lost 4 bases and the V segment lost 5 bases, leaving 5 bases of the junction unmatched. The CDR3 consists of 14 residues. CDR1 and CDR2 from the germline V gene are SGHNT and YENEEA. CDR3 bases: TGTGCCAGCAGCCCAGGGGGCGGGTCAGATACGCAGTATTTT. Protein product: CASSPGGGSDTQYF.

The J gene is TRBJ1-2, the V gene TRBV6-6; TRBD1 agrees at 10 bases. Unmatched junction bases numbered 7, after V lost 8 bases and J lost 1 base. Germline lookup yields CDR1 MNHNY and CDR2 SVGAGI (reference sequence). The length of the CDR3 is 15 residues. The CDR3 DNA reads TGTGCCAGCGGTCCGGGACAGGGGTATAACTATGGCTACACCTTC. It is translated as CASGPGQGYNYGYTF.